These 27 T cell receptor beta chains originate from one sample sequenced in a study of read filtering for tumor transcriptome and immune sequencing. From 300 to 450 ng of RNA, a library with molecular barcoded alpha/delta and beta/gamma adaptors was made. TCRdb reprocessed the reads with MiXCR, giving one entry per CDR3 protein. The sample has about 62,000 distinct CDR3 sequences, around 20% seen once. Sample: a population of CD138-negative cells sorted from bone marrow. These receptors all stem from a donor older than 35 with multiple myeloma.

This clonotype was seen ten or more times. This sequence joins TRBV23-1 and TRBJ1-6; D unclear. TRBV23-1 is filed as an ORF, its function uncertain. Trimming stripped 2 bases from V and 9 bases from J, with 14 bases between. The CDR3 contains 15 residues. The CDR3 protein is CASSQVGPRVSPLHF. The DNA of the CDR3 is TGCGCCAGCAGTCAAGTGGGCCCTAGGGTTTCACCCCTCCACTTT.

The genes are TRBV20-1 and TRBJ1-5; maybe TRBD1 (5 bases). There are 15 residues in the CDR3. Germline CDR1 and CDR2: DFQATT and SNEGSKA (reference sequence). Trimming removed 3 bases at V and 0 bases at J, with 12 bases between. The chain's CDR3 is CSARSGHYSNQPQHF. In nucleotides, the CDR3 is TGCAGTGCTAGGTCAGGGCACTATAGCAATCAGCCCCAGCATTTT.

The V call is TRBV30, the J call TRBJ1-6, with a possible D match to TRBD1 (5 bases). Trimming left V 4 bases short and J 7 bases short, with 11 bases between. The V gene's germline CDR1 is GTSNPN and CDR2 SVGIG (reference sequence). The CDR3 sequence is 13 residues long. The CDR3 is CAWTGTENSPLHF. Written as DNA, the CDR3 is TGTGCCTGGACCGGGACTGAGAATTCACCCCTCCACTTT.

This clonotype was seen ten or more times. V gene TRBV4-2 combines with J gene TRBJ1-1; maybe TRBD1 (5 bases). Deletions cut 4 bases from V and 5 bases from J, with 14 bases between. Germline CDR1 LGHNA, CDR2 YNFKEQ. CDR3 length: 14 amino acids. The CDR3 is CASSLLPPGTEAFF. The CDR3 DNA is TGTGCCAGCAGCCTGCTCCCACCAGGGACTGAAGCTTTCTTT.

This clonotype was recorded at least ten times. The gene calls are TRBV15 and TRBJ2-5; no clear D gene. The CDR3 spans 14 residues. Trimming took 0 bases from V and 3 from J, leaving 8 bases between them. Germline V gives CDR1 LNHNV, CDR2 YYDKDF (reference sequence). The CDR3 loop reads CATSRDPAKETQYF. The CDR3 coding sequence is TGTGCCACCAGCAGAGATCCGGCGAAAGAGACCCAGTACTTC.

The V and J genes are TRBV7-6 and TRBJ2-7; 12 bases agree with TRBD1. With 5 bases clipped from V and 2 bases from J, the junction kept 13 bases outside the gene matches. Germline CDR1 reads SGHVS; CDR2 reads FNYEAQ. This CDR3 has 18 amino acids. The CDR3, as DNA: TGTGCCAGCAGCCCGGGGACAGGGGGCGACACCGAAGCCTACGAGCAGTACTTC. Translation gives CASSPGTGGDTEAYEQYF.

This clonotype was recorded many times. This chain connects TRBV28 to TRBJ2-7, with 7 bases lining up with TRBD2. The germline V gene encodes CDR1 MDHEN and CDR2 SYDVKM. After removal of 5 bases from V and 1 base from J, the junction contained 8 bases not matched to a gene. The CDR3 sequence is 15 residues long. The CDR3 here is CASSIPSGLSYEQYF. The CDR3 bases are TGTGCCAGCAGTATACCTAGCGGTCTATCCTACGAGCAGTACTTC. Complete variable domain (other parts from reference TRBV28 and TRBJ2-7): DVKVTQSSRYLVKRTGEKVFLECVQDMDHENMFWYRQDPGLGLRLIYFSYDVKMKEKGDIPEGYSVSREKKERFSLILESASTNQTSMYLCASSIPSGLSYEQYFGPGTRLTVT.

On this clonotype itself: A much larger clone is a single base away; this may be a read error. The chain employs TRBV15 and TRBJ2-2, with D perhaps being TRBD1 or TRBD2 (5 bases each). The CDR3 length is 14 residues. Germline assignment: CDR1 LNHNV and CDR2 YYDKDF (reference sequence). The CDR3 sequence: CATSGGSTTGELLF. The CDR3 bases are TGTGCCACCAGCGGGGGTTCTACCACCGGGGAGCTGCTTTTT. Based on the CDR3 plus reference TRBV15 and TRBJ2-2, the full variable domain is DAMVIQNPRYQVTQFGKPVTLSCSQTLNHNVMYWYQQKSSQAPKLLFHYYDKDFNNEADTPDNFQSRRPNTSFCFLDIRSPGLGDTAMYLCATSGGSTTGELLFGEGSRLTVL.

In regard to this clonotype: A single base separates this from a much larger clone, so it may be a read error. This chain links TRBV21-1 with TRBJ2-3; TRBD2, the table's D call, lacks a check against the DNA. TRBV21-1 is assigned pseudogene status. This CDR3 comprises 13 residues. In DNA, the CDR3 is TGTGCCAGCAGTTTCAGCGGAGAAGATGCGCAGTATTTT. This gives the protein CASSFSGEDAQYF.

With regard to this clonotype: The conserved phenylalanine or tryptophan is not found at the CDR3 terminus, so this likely reflects a read error. This chain's CDR3 is CASSRSGTSGGDEQFL. CDR3 DNA sequence: TGCGCCAGCAGCCGTTCTGGGACTAGCGGGGGCGATGAGCAGTTCCTC. The gene calls are TRBV4-1 and TRBJ2-1, with 14 bases identical to TRBD2. V gave up 4 bases and J gave up 8 bases; unmatched junction bases: 7. Germline V CDR1 and CDR2: MGHRA, YSYEKL. There are 16 residues in the CDR3.

Ten or more counts support this clonotype. The V gene is TRBV6-5, the J gene TRBJ2-1; 11 bases align to TRBD2. Trimming took 3 bases from V and 7 from J; bases not matched to a gene: 8. Looked up from germline, CDR1 is MNHEY and CDR2 is SVGAGI. The CDR3 covers 16 residues. DNA of the CDR3: TGTGCCAGCAGTTATTCCATAGCGGGAGGGTGGAATGAGCAGTTCTTC. As protein: CASSYSIAGGWNEQFF.

In its sample, this clonotype was seen once. A read error likely explains this, since a far larger clone differs by one base. This chain connects TRBV6-6 to TRBJ1-1, with no clear D. The germline V gene encodes CDR1 MNHNY and CDR2 SVGAGI (reference sequence). This CDR3 contains 14 residues. This CDR3 is CDSRLYLGNTEAFF. The CDR3 DNA reads TGTGACAGCAGATTGTATTTGGGGAACACTGAAGCTTTCTTT.

Remarks on this clonotype: A much larger clonotype is one base distant, so this may be a read error. The conserved final phenylalanine or tryptophan is absent from the CDR3, which likely points to a read error. The CDR3 reads CASSYAGRNTEAFL. For the CDR3, the DNA is TGTGCCAGCAGTTATGCAGGGCGGAACACTGAAGCTTTCCTT. The chain recombines TRBV6-6 with TRBJ1-1; maybe TRBD1 (5 bases). The V end was cut by 3 bases, the J end by 1 base, with 9 bases between. Germline V CDR1 and CDR2: MNHNY, SVGAGI (reference sequence). This CDR3 is built from 14 residues.

This chain links TRBV18 with TRBJ2-4; 11 bases are shared with TRBD1. This CDR3 contains 14 residues. The trim removed 6 bases at V and 8 bases at J, leaving 6 bases unmatched. CDR1 and CDR2 from the germline V gene are KGHSH and LQKENI. The DNA for the CDR3 is TGTGCCAGCTCGAGGACAGGGGGCTTAGACATTCAGTACTTC. Protein: CASSRTGGLDIQYF.

Ten or more counts support this clonotype. The V and J genes are TRBV6-5 and TRBJ1-2; 7 nucleotides match TRBD1. Germline V gene sequence: CDR1 MNHEY, CDR2 SVGAGI. CDR3 size: 15 residues. V lost 2 bases and J lost 4; bases outside the gene matches: 7. The CDR3 bases are TGTGCCAGCAGTTACGTCTTAGGGGGCACCTATGGCTACACCTTC. Protein sequence: CASSYVLGGTYGYTF.

About this clonotype: One end of the junction does not line up with germline, which may come from a read error. This sequence joins TRBV9 and TRBJ2-1; D perhaps matches TRBD2 (5 bases). The CDR3 is 18 residues long. The V gene's germline CDR1 is SGDLS and CDR2 YYNGEE. CDR3 in amino acids: CASGVGPLDSSSYSEQFF. The CDR3 DNA reads as TGTGCCAGCGGCGTCGGCCCCCTCGACTCTAGCTCCTACAGTGAGCAGTTCTTC.

This clonotype was seen a handful of times. The rearrangement joins TRBV13 to TRBJ2-3, with no clear D. CDR1 is PRHDT and CDR2 is FYEKMQ in the germline V gene (reference sequence). Trimming stripped 7 bases from V and 4 bases from J, with 24 bases between. CDR3 length equals 17 residues. CDR3: CASTLGVGLGDPDTQYF. CDR3 nucleotide sequence: TGTGCCAGCACCCTTGGGGTCGGGTTAGGAGATCCAGATACGCAGTATTTT.

This chain joins TRBV20-1 and TRBJ1-3; D is perhaps TRBD1 (5 bases). Trimming left V 2 bases short and J 8 bases short, with 22 bases between. Germline V lookup: CDR1 DFQATT, CDR2 SNEGSKA (reference sequence). This CDR3 is 16 amino acids long. The CDR3 reads CSARLLSGTIGYTIYF. The CDR3 nucleotides read TGCAGTGCTAGACTTCTTTCCGGGACGATCGGATACACCATATATTTT.

There are many counts of this clonotype. The rearrangement links TRBV7-3 to TRBJ2-3; no clear D. CDR3 length: 16 residues. Germline V CDR1 and CDR2: SGHTA, FQGTGA. Trimming pared 1 base from V and 0 bases from J, leaving 11 bases between. The CDR3 coding sequence is TGTGCCAGCAGCTTAATAGGTCTTTCTAGCACAGATACGCAGTATTTT. Residues: CASSLIGLSSTDTQYF.

This clonotype was counted ten times or more. V and J are TRBV6-5 and TRBJ1-1; 11 bases are a match to TRBD1. Per germline, CDR1 MNHEY and CDR2 SVGAGI. The CDR3 is made up of 14 amino acids. V was clipped by 2 bases and J by 7 bases; unmatched bases: 3. The CDR3 DNA sequence: TGTGCCAGCAGTTACGGACAGGGGGCTAATGAAGCTTTCTTT. This sequence encodes CASSYGQGANEAFF.

The V call is TRBV10-1, the J call TRBJ2-2; D could derive from TRBD1 or TRBD2 (7 bases each). The CDR3 covers 19 residues. The germline V gene has CDR1 WNHNN and CDR2 SYGVQD (reference sequence). V dropped 8 bases and J dropped 6 bases, with 31 bases sitting between them. CDR3 sequence: CASGGDRAGASGNAGELFF. The DNA of the CDR3 is TGCGCCAGCGGTGGAGACAGGGCCGGTGCTAGCGGCAACGCCGGGGAGCTGTTTTTT.

This clonotype occurred many times. The V and J genes are TRBV7-2 and TRBJ2-6; a weak D match, TRBD1 (6 bases). There are 16 residues in the CDR3. Trimming took 6 bases from V and 2 from J, leaving 14 bases between them. Germline V CDR1 and CDR2: SGHTA, FQGNSA. The CDR3 nucleotides are TGTGCCAGCAGTATAGTGGGGGCCCCTGGGGCCAACGTCCTGACTTTC. This gives the protein CASSIVGAPGANVLTF.

The rearrangement joins TRBV10-3 to TRBJ1-5; no clear D gene. CDR1 is ENHRY and CDR2 is SYGVKD in the germline V gene. CDR3 length equals 13 residues. V lost 2 bases and J 3 bases, leaving 5 bases between the germline ends. The CDR3: CAISEGTNQPQHF. Written as DNA, the CDR3 is TGTGCCATCAGTGAGGGCACCAATCAGCCCCAGCATTTT.

Regarding this clonotype: Mismatch with germline at one junction end may stem from a read error. CDR3 nucleotide sequence: TGTGCCTGCAGTTTTGGGGGCCGCAATGAGCAGTTCTTC. Translated, it gives CACSFGGRNEQFF. This sequence joins TRBV12-3 or TRBV12-4 and TRBJ2-1; D may be TRBD1 (6 bases). CDR3 size: 13 residues.

The gene calls are TRBV29-1 and TRBJ1-2; 9 bases match TRBD1. Germline V gives CDR1 SQVTM, CDR2 ANQGSEA. The CDR3 has 13 amino acids. With 6 bases clipped from V and 5 bases from J, the junction kept 7 bases outside the gene matches. As DNA, the CDR3 is TGCAGCGTGGAGGACAGGGGAAGTTATGGCTACACCTTC. Translation gives CSVEDRGSYGYTF.

Points on this clonotype: Being one base from a much bigger clone, this may be a read error. This chain links TRBV20-1 with TRBJ1-2; unclear D gene. This CDR3 spans 13 amino acids. The germline gives CDR1 DFQATT, CDR2 SNEGSKA (reference sequence). The CDR3 sequence is CSARAIGPYGHTF. The CDR3 coding sequence is TGCAGTGCTAGAGCGATAGGGCCCTATGGCCACACCTTC.

This clonotype was counted at least ten times. V is TRBV28 and J is TRBJ1-5; D remains unclear. V gave up 3 bases and J gave up 5 bases, with 14 bases separating them. The CDR3 contains 15 residues. Germline assignment: CDR1 MDHEN and CDR2 SYDVKM. Here the CDR3 reads CASSLETGGYQPQHF. DNA of the CDR3: TGTGCCAGCAGTTTGGAGACGGGCGGCTATCAGCCCCAGCATTTT.